This passage covers 24 T cell receptor beta chains from one sample sequenced in a study of T cell responses to AZD1222 COVID-19 vaccine. Clones were read by immunoSEQ multiplex PCR, and TCRdb kept only the in-frame ones, dropping some. The table records 150,000 or so clones, roughly nine tenths of them present only once. The material sequenced was peripheral blood, taken on day 0 of AZD1222 vaccination. These receptors came from an adult in good health.

The CDR3 is CASSLLGGGVRETQYF. The CDR3 coding sequence is TGTGCCAGCAGCTTACTTGGCGGGGGGGTCCGTGAGACCCAGTACTTC. The genes are TRBV7-9 and TRBJ2-5, with TRBD2 matching 9 bases. Germline CDR1 is SEHNR and CDR2 is FQNEAQ (reference sequence). The CDR3 has 16 residues. V gave up 2 bases and J gave up 5 bases; unmatched junction bases: 9.

V usage is TRBV7-2 and J usage is TRBJ1-2, with a possible D match to TRBD1 (6 bases). Germline V gene data show CDR1 as SGHTA and CDR2 as FQGNSA. The V end lost 0 bases, the J end lost 4 bases, and 12 bases lay between the germline ends. The CDR3 is 15 residues long. The CDR3 DNA follows: TGTGCCAGCAGCTTAGCGGGGGGCCCACCCTATGGCTACACCTTC. As protein: CASSLAGGPPYGYTF. Complete variable domain (other parts from reference TRBV7-2 and TRBJ1-2): GAGVSQSPSNKVTEKGKDVELRCDPISGHTALYWYRQSLGQGLEFLIYFQGNSAPDKSGLPSDRFSAERTGGSVSTLTIQRTQQEDSAVYLCASSLAGGPPYGYTFGSGTRLTVV.

The rearrangement links TRBV6-2 or TRBV6-3 to TRBJ2-2; 13 nucleotides match TRBD2. The CDR3 runs 18 residues. With 2 bases clipped from V and 5 bases from J, the junction kept 8 bases outside the gene matches. Germline lookup yields CDR1 MNHEY and CDR2 SVGEGT. This chain's CDR3 is CASSYLPGLAGVTGELFF. The CDR3 DNA sequence: TGTGCCAGCAGTTACCTCCCTGGACTAGCGGGGGTGACCGGGGAGCTGTTTTTT.

CDR3 DNA sequence: TGTGCCAGCAAACCTCCGGACAATGGCTACACCTTC. It translates to CASKPPDNGYTF. This rearrangement joins TRBV6-5 to TRBJ1-2; D possibly corresponds to TRBD1 (5 bases). The CDR3 contains 12 residues. V dropped 7 bases and J dropped 6 bases, with 12 bases sitting between them. Germline CDR1 reads MNHEY; CDR2 reads SVGAGI.

The gene calls are TRBV5-8 and TRBJ1-3; D gene uncertain. Germline V gives CDR1 SGHTS, CDR2 YDEGEE. This CDR3 is 14 amino acids long. Trimming left V 2 bases short and J 2 bases short, with 8 bases between. The CDR3 bases are TGTGCCAGCAGCTTAGGACTTCCTGGAAACACCATATATTTT. Translating gives CASSLGLPGNTIYF.

This rearrangement joins TRBV3-1 (or the pseudogene TRBV3-2) to TRBJ2-3; D uncertain. Germline loops: CDR1 LGHDT, CDR2 YNNKEL (reference sequence). The CDR3 length is 17 residues. V was trimmed by 2 bases and J by 0 bases, leaving 15 bases between them. CDR3 bases: TGTGCCAGCAGCCAATTTACCTCGGTGGGAAGCACAGATACGCAGTATTTT. Translation: CASSQFTSVGSTDTQYF.

V is TRBV27 and J is TRBJ1-1, with 9 bases aligning to TRBD1. Germline V gene data show CDR1 as MNHEY and CDR2 as SMNVEV (reference sequence). The length of the CDR3 is 15 residues. After removal of 4 bases from V and 7 bases from J, the junction contained 10 bases not matched to a gene. CDR3 amino acids: CASSSPGDRVGEAFF. Here the CDR3 DNA reads TGTGCCAGCAGTTCACCCGGGGACAGGGTGGGTGAAGCTTTCTTT.

The V and J genes are TRBV7-2 and TRBJ1-4, with D perhaps matching TRBD1 (5 bases). Germline CDR1 and CDR2: SGHTA and FQGNSA. The CDR3 extends over 14 amino acids. V lost 1 base to trimming and J lost 8 bases, with 11 bases between them. As DNA, the CDR3 is TGTGCCAGCAGCTTAGGACAGTCAGGAGAAAAACTGTTTTTT. Its protein is CASSLGQSGEKLFF.

The rearrangement uses TRBV18 and TRBJ2-7; possible D gene TRBD1, 6 bases. V was shortened by 5 bases and J by 5 bases, with 13 bases between the two germline ends. Germline V CDR1 and CDR2: KGHSH, LQKENI. The CDR3 totals 13 residues. CDR3 protein: CASSARDNHEQYF. CDR3 sequence (DNA): TGTGCCAGCTCAGCACGGGACAACCACGAGCAGTACTTC.

V gene TRBV7-2 combines with J gene TRBJ2-7; 7 bases are shared with TRBD2. V lost 5 bases to trimming and J lost 0 bases; unmatched junction nucleotides: 10. The CDR3 is 16 amino acids. Germline V gives CDR1 SGHTA, CDR2 FQGNSA. Here the CDR3 DNA reads TGTGCCAGCAGCCGGGAGGCAGGGAGAAGCTCCTACGAGCAGTACTTC. Translated, it gives CASSREAGRSSYEQYF.

CDR3 coding DNA: TGTGCCAGCTCACCCTGGAGTTACAATGAGCAGTTCTTC. Its translation: CASSPWSYNEQFF. The chain recombines TRBV18 with TRBJ2-1; D gene uncertain. The CDR3 extends over 13 amino acids. V lost 3 bases and J 4 bases, leaving 7 bases between the germline ends. Germline V CDR1 and CDR2: KGHSH, LQKENI. Full variable domain (missing parts from reference TRBV18 and TRBJ2-1): NAGVMQNPRHLVRRRGQEARLRCSPMKGHSHVYWYRQLPEEGLKFMVYLQKENIIDESGMPKERFSAEFPKEGPSILRIQQVVRGDSAAYFCASSPWSYNEQFFGPGTRLTVL.

V gene TRBV12-5 combines with J gene TRBJ2-2; a possible D gene is TRBD2 (5 bases). This CDR3 is built from 15 residues. The ends were cut back, 3 bases at V and 1 base at J, with 9 bases in the middle. Germline lookup yields CDR1 LGHNT and CDR2 FRNRAP. CDR3 residues: CASGLVAGNTGELFF. The CDR3, as DNA: TGTGCTAGTGGTTTAGTGGCGGGGAACACCGGGGAGCTGTTTTTT. The whole variable domain, remainder taken from reference TRBV12-5 and TRBJ2-2, is DARVTQTPRHKVTEMGQEVTMRCQPILGHNTVFWYRQTMMQGLELLAYFRNRAPLDDSGMPKDRFSAEMPDATLATLKIQPSEPRDSAVYFCASGLVAGNTGELFFGEGSRLTVL.

This rearrangement joins TRBV10-3 to TRBJ1-2; no reliable D call. This CDR3 has 16 amino acids. With 4 bases removed from V and 3 bases from J, the gap between germline ends came to 18 bases. From germline, CDR1 is ENHRY and CDR2 SYGVKD. CDR3 bases: TGTGCCATCAGTGTAACGGTTGGAGTGGATCACTATGGCTACACCTTC. Translating it yields CAISVTVGVDHYGYTF.

Details on this clone: The germline gene is not matched at one end of the junction; a read error may be the cause. V is TRBV6-1 and J is TRBJ2-3; unclear D gene. The CDR3 covers 15 residues. The germline gives CDR1 MNHNS, CDR2 SASEGT. In DNA, the CDR3 is TGTGCCAGCACTGAACCCTCCGGTGGGACAGATACGCAGTATTTT. Translation gives CASTEPSGGTDTQYF.

The chain employs TRBV9 and TRBJ2-7; weak D call: TRBD1 (5 bases). CDR1 and CDR2 (germline): SGDLS, YYNGEE. The CDR3 totals 15 residues. The germline V and J ends were trimmed by 0 bases and 2 bases, with 12 bases remaining between them. Here the CDR3 DNA reads TGTGCCAGCAGCGTAGCCCCTTCAGGGACCTACGAGCAGTACTTC. This encodes CASSVAPSGTYEQYF.

The chain uses TRBV29-1 and TRBJ2-5, with 8 bases identical to TRBD2. The J segment lost 5 bases and the V segment lost 4 bases, leaving 3 bases of the junction unmatched. The length of the CDR3 is 12 residues. Per germline, CDR1 SQVTM and CDR2 ANQGSEA. CDR3 protein: CSVVRGGETQYF. In nucleotides, the CDR3 is TGCAGCGTTGTCCGGGGGGGCGAGACCCAGTACTTC.

The J gene is TRBJ1-2, the V gene TRBV7-2; 7 bases fit TRBD1. Looked up from germline, CDR1 is SGHTA and CDR2 is FQGNSA. The CDR3 consists of 16 residues. V gave up 0 bases and J gave up 5 bases; unmatched junction bases: 9. Here the CDR3 DNA reads TGTGCCAGCAGCTTAGCGTACAGGGGCGGACGGTATGGCTACACCTTC. Amino acids: CASSLAYRGGRYGYTF.

The chain combines TRBV27 with TRBJ1-6; D is undetermined. CDR3 length equals 15 residues. The V and J ends lost 1 base and 10 bases respectively, with 14 bases between them. Germline V gene data show CDR1 as MNHEY and CDR2 as SMNVEV (reference sequence). The CDR3 protein is CASSLYGSARSPLHF. In DNA, the CDR3 is TGTGCCAGCAGTTTATATGGATCAGCCAGATCACCCCTCCACTTT.

This chain uses TRBV18 with TRBJ1-3, with TRBD1 as a possible D gene (6 bases). The CDR3 is 14 residues long. The V and J ends lost 4 bases and 1 base respectively, with 8 bases between them. CDR1 and CDR2 from the germline V gene are KGHSH and LQKENI. The CDR3 spells CASSQGGSGNTIYF. The CDR3 DNA is TGTGCCAGCTCACAGGGGGGATCTGGAAACACCATATATTTT.

The J gene is TRBJ1-5, the V gene TRBV5-6; TRBD1 is a possible D gene (5 bases). This CDR3 has 16 residues. CDR1 SGHDT and CDR2 YYEEEE come from the germline V gene. The ends were cut back, 1 base at V and 1 base at J, with 12 bases in the middle. The CDR3, as DNA: TGTGCCAGCAGCTTGTGGTGGCAGGGAAGCAATCAGCCCCAGCATTTT. It is translated as CASSLWWQGSNQPQHF.

V gene TRBV19 combines with J gene TRBJ2-1; 15 bases line up with TRBD2. Germline assignment: CDR1 LNHDA and CDR2 SQIVND (reference sequence). The length of the CDR3 is 17 residues. With V trimmed by 6 bases and J by 2 bases, 5 bases remained unmatched. The CDR3 sequence is CASSPGLAGGPYNEQFF. The CDR3 DNA is TGTGCCAGTAGCCCGGGACTAGCGGGGGGTCCCTACAATGAGCAGTTCTTC.

V usage is TRBV27 and J usage is TRBJ2-5; the match to TRBD2 covers 11 bases. Germline V gene lookup returns CDR1 MNHEY and CDR2 SMNVEV (reference sequence). CDR3 length: 16 amino acids. V trimming: 5 bases; J trimming: 4 bases; junction bases outside the gene matches: 9. CDR3 DNA sequence: TGTGCCAGCAGTCCATGGACTAGCGGGCCGGGAGAGACCCAGTACTTC. As protein: CASSPWTSGPGETQYF.

The chain employs TRBV28 and TRBJ1-5; TRBD1 agrees at 12 bases. J lost 6 bases, V lost 5 bases, and 11 bases had no gene match. CDR3 length equals 17 residues. Germline CDR1 reads MDHEN; CDR2 reads SYDVKM. CDR3 sequence (DNA): TGTGCCAGCAGTCCCCCGGGGGGACAGGGGGCGGGTCAGCCCCAGCATTTT. It is translated as CASSPPGGQGAGQPQHF.

This rearrangement joins TRBV5-5 to TRBJ1-1; D remains ambiguous. V was trimmed by 4 bases and J by 4 bases, leaving 14 bases between them. The CDR3 is 14 residues long. Per germline, CDR1 SGHKS and CDR2 YYEKEE (reference sequence). The CDR3 spells CASSPSDITTEAFF. The CDR3 coding sequence is TGTGCCAGCAGCCCTTCCGACATAACCACTGAAGCTTTCTTT.